This section outlines one T cell receptor (beta chain) sequence together with its context. The antigen it binds to is not known. The record has no base qualities; no much larger clone is one base away. The germline V gene specifies SGHRS as CDR1 and YFSETQ as CDR2. V sheds 6 bases and J sheds 1 base, leaving 16 bases between their ends. The CDR3, from cysteine to phenylalanine, totals 15 residues. Solely the CDR3 DNA is kept, with 45 bases framed from the first base. The meaning of the sample's time point label: baseline before first vaccination. Vaccinee samples were obtained from the UK trials COV001 and COV002, which included a single-blind randomized controlled phase 2/3 trial of AZD1222 (ChAdOx1 nCoV-19) in healthy adults. For TCRbeta chain sequencing, PBMC samples from trial participants were taken at day 0 and at day 28 after the second dose. This sample is part of a study of T cell responses to AZD1222 COVID-19 vaccine (dated by TCRdb to the early 2020s). In terms of the full investigation: Because spike-specific TCR depth and breadth did not differ between the two schedules, AZD1222 recipients who got a second dose at roughly 4 weeks were pooled with those who got a second dose at roughly 12 weeks. TCR sequencing was performed for roughly 240 trial participants, of whom some 200 were given two doses of AZD1222 and around 26 were given two doses of MenACWY control vaccine. Enrollment into the trials was organized by age into subgroups of 18-55, 56-69 and 70-plus years, and those subgroups contained approximately 160, 26 and 62 TCR-sequenced participants, respectively.

The CDR3 regions of human TCRbeta chains were analyzed by immunosequencing. Regarding the original processing steps: Repertoire TCRs were matched against a reference library of SARS-CoV-2-specific TCRs generated with the MIRA antigen-specificity platform. Breadth meant the fraction of unique TCRs that were SARS-CoV-2-associated, whereas depth meant the fraction of total T cells that were SARS-CoV-2-associated. Using the MIRA data, each spike-specific TCR was assigned both to the spike region to which the TCR was reactive and to a CD4 or CD8 class. Log10-transformed breadth and depth values were compared by one-way ANOVA with Sidak's multiple comparisons tests. TCRdb mirrors the immuneACCESS table, restricted to in-frame sequences. Some clones are absent from its copies; in checked studies, under half trace to an unresolved V gene, and the reason for the others is unknown. V, J and clone size were drawn from that table, and D and trimming were deduced from the DNA. The sample records around 180,000 clones, 88% of which are singletons. 7.7% of the sample lies in the top ten.

Overall study outcomes, separate from this receptor: Conclusions about previously exposed vaccinees were limited because only 5 or 6 AZD1222 recipients were SARS-CoV-2 seropositive at baseline. Most participants were white British and females outnumbered males, and the authors suggested that clonal diversity may have been underestimated. Because no samples from the day 14 peak response were available, repertoires could be characterized only after the peak T cell response. In the small 56-69-year group, the increase in depth fell short of significance, most likely because of low power. Epitopes outside the regions mutated in the B.1.351 and B.1.1.7 variants were reportedly recognized by nearly half of the unique spike-specific TCRs. Vaccine-associated CD4 TCRs spanned the whole spike protein, with dominant responses in regions 160-218 and 743-854. After two AZD1222 doses, spike-specific TCR breadth and depth were significantly higher than at day 0 and than in MenACWY recipients.

Here the chain combines TRBV5-1 and TRBJ1-1; a weak D assignment points to TRBD1 (6 bases agree). Sequenced material: peripheral blood, taken on day 0 of AZD1222 vaccination. The sequence came from an adult in good health. The nucleotide sequence is TGCGCCAGCACGATGTCCGGGACACCGAACACTGAAGCTTTCTTT. It encodes CASTMSGTPNTEAFF.